This T cell receptor beta chain was profiled in a study of beta chain features in type 1 diabetes. Study-level findings and limits: Type 1 diabetes patients showed a moderate but significant shortening of TCRB CDR3s in all four CD4+ subsets.

This clone was counted only a few times. The antigen is undetermined. This CDR3 is built from 16 residues. Germline values: CDR1 PRHDT, CDR2 FYEKMQ (reference sequence). J was trimmed by 0 bases and V by 6 bases; bases with no gene match: 10. The whole isolated RNA underwent reverse transcription, so sequencing captured expressed TCRB transcripts. The method was immunoSEQ multiplex PCR; TCRdb's version includes in-frame clones alone and lacks a portion of them. The sample records nearly 350,000 clones, less than 9.5% being singletons. The chain combines TRBV13 with TRBJ2-7; 8 positions match TRBD2. The sequencing sample was made of central memory CD4+ T cells from blood. The sequence came from a woman aged 18-35 years in good health. CDR3 sequence: CASRVWAGGPSYEQYF. CDR3 nucleotide sequence: TGTGCCAGCAGGGTTTGGGCGGGAGGTCCCTCCTACGAGCAGTACTTC. Based on the CDR3 plus reference TRBV13 and TRBJ2-7, the full variable domain is AAGVIQSPRHLIKEKRETATLKCYPIPRHDTVYWYQQGPGQDPQFLISFYEKMQSDKGSIPDRFSAQQFSDYHSELNMSSLELGDSALYFCASRVWAGGPSYEQYFGPGTRLTVT.